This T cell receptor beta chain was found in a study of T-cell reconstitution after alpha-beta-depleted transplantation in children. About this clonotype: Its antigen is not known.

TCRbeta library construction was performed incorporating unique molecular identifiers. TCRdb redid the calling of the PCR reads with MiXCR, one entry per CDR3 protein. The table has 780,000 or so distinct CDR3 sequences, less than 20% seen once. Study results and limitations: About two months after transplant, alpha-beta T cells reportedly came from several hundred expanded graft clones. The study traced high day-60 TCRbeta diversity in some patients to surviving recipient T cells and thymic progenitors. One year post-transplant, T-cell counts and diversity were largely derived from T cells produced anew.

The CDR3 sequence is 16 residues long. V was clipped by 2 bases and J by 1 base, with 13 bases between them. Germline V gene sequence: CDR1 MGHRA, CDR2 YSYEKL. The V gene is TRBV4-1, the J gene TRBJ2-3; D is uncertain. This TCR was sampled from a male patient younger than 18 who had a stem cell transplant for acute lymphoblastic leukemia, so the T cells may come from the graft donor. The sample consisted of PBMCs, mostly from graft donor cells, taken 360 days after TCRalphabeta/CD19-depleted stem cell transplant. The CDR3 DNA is TGCGCCAGCAGCCAAATGAGGACGCGAGGCACAGATACGCAGTATTTT. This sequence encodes CASSQMRTRGTDTQYF.